The clone carrying this T cell receptor beta chain was detected a few times. Its antigen is not identified. Both 60 Vbeta primers and 13 Jbeta primers went into the PCR. Some clones are missing from TCRdb's copy, which holds only in-frame ones; the method was immunoSEQ multiplex PCR. This sample has some 140,000 clones; roughly 71% occur once, and the top ten carry approximately 1.5%. This entry belongs to a study of cytomegalovirus exposure and HLA in healthy donors. Study-wide findings and caveats: Listed as cytomegalovirus-associated were around 160 TCR beta chains. Cytomegalovirus status was reportedly diagnosed by the classifier with high sensitivity and specificity.

Regarding donors, all were healthy bone marrow donors. Sequencing used PBMCs. The TCR sequence derives from a woman in her thirties or forties in good health and CMV-seronegative.

CDR3 protein: CASSLPDRVRDGYTF. In DNA, the CDR3 is TGTGCCAGCAGCCTACCTGACAGGGTGCGGGATGGCTACACCTTC. The chain has TRBV5-4 and TRBJ1-2, with 7 bases lining up with TRBD1. This CDR3 spans 15 amino acids. Germline loops: CDR1 SGHNT, CDR2 YYREEE (reference sequence). Losses at the gene ends were 4 bases for V and 6 bases for J; bases not matched to a gene: 12.